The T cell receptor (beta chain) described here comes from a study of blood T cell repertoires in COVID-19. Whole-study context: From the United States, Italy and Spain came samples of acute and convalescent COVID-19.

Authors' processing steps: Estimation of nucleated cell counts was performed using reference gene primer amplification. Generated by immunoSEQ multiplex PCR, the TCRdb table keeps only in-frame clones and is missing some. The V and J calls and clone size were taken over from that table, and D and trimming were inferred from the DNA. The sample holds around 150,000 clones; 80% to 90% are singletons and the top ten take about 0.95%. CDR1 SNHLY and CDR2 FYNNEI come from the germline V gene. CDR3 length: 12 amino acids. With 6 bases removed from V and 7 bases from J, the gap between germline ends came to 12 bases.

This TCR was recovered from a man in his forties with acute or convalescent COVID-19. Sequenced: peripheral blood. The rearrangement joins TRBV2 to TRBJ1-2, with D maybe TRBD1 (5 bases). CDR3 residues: CASRGERGGYTF. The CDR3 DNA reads TGTGCCAGCAGAGGGGAAAGAGGTGGCTACACCTTC.